Sequencing of this TCR beta chain was carried out in a study of blood T cell repertoires in COVID-19. For the study at large: Sites in the United States, Italy and Spain provided acute and convalescent COVID-19 samples. T cells, B-cell-depleted T cells, or PBMCs supplied cDNA or gDNA.

In the source study's methods: It was from reference gene primer amplification that nucleated cell counts were estimated. Data came from immunoSEQ multiplex PCR; TCRdb stores just in-frame clones and leaves some out. The V and J calls and clone size are taken from that table; D and trimming were inferred from the DNA. The sample has fewer than 350,000 clones, roughly 90% seen once. During active infection, Seattle patients enrolled and were then monitored through disease. This CDR3 region has 14 residues. The germline gives CDR1 MGHRA, CDR2 YSYEKL. V was pared by 5 bases and J by 7 bases, with 9 bases of the junction left unmatched.

The V gene is TRBV4-1, the J gene TRBJ2-3; TRBD2 matches at 7 bases. This receptor was obtained from a woman in her twenties or thirties with COVID-19, enrolled during active disease. The sample comprised peripheral blood. Written as DNA, the CDR3 is TGCGCCAGCAGCACTCTCGGGAGGTTTCATACGCAGTATTTT. Amino acid sequence: CASSTLGRFHTQYF.